Shown below are 31 T cell receptor beta chains from a single sample sequenced in a study of blood T cells in healthy people across ages. The use of a sample-barcoded 5' primer and a J-beta primer mix characterized a second PCR of about 6 to 11 cycles. MiXCR, applied by TCRdb to the 5' RACE reads, yields one record per CDR3 protein. The data show about 1.1 million distinct CDR3 sequences, 35% to 40% seen once. What was sequenced was blood. These receptors originate from a man in his late teens or twenties in good health.

The DNA of the CDR3 is TGTGCCAGCAGCCCAGCGGGACAGGGGCATCGAGAGACCCAGTACTTC. Its protein is CASSPAGQGHRETQYF. The chain employs TRBV7-9 and TRBJ2-5; 10 bases match TRBD1. After removal of 5 bases from V and 4 bases from J, the junction contained 10 bases not matched to a gene. CDR1 is SEHNR, CDR2 FQNEAQ, per germline (reference sequence). The CDR3 is 16 residues long.

The rearrangement links TRBV10-3 to TRBJ2-2; either TRBD1 or TRBD2 may fit D (5 bases each). CDR1 and CDR2 (germline): ENHRY, SYGVKD. The CDR3 is made up of 14 amino acids. Trimming removed 5 bases at V and 1 base at J, with 8 bases between. CDR3 in amino acids: CAISWDENTGELFF. The CDR3 DNA reads as TGTGCCATCAGTTGGGACGAGAACACCGGGGAGCTGTTTTTT.

Details on this clonotype: At one end the junction does not follow the germline gene, possibly because of a read error. The chain recombines TRBV4-1 with TRBJ1-1, with D tentatively TRBD1 (6 bases). CDR1 is MGHRA and CDR2 is YSYEKL in the germline V gene. This CDR3 has 16 amino acids. The CDR3 bases are TGCGCCAGCTGCCAATCCTACCGAGGGGGGAGCACTGAAGCTTTCTTT. Translating it yields CASCQSYRGGSTEAFF.

This clonotype was recorded a few times. The rearrangement joins TRBV12-3 or TRBV12-4 to TRBJ1-4, with D tentatively TRBD1 (5 bases). V was clipped by 0 bases and J by 5 bases, with 16 bases between them. The CDR3 spans 17 residues. CDR3 loop: CASSLAGVAGGNEKLFF. The CDR3 DNA sequence: TGTGCCAGCAGTTTAGCCGGGGTTGCGGGGGGAAATGAAAAACTGTTTTTT.

V is TRBV20-1 and J is TRBJ1-2; 10 positions match TRBD1. Unmatched junction bases numbered 8, after V lost 4 bases and J lost 6 bases. The CDR3 loop spans 14 amino acids. Germline V lookup: CDR1 DFQATT, CDR2 SNEGSKA (reference sequence). CDR3 DNA sequence: TGCAGTGCTATCAGGGACAGGGGAAGCGATGGCTACACCTTC. It codes for CSAIRDRGSDGYTF.

This clonotype was seen a handful of times. This may come from a read error, since a much larger clone is one base off. The chain has TRBV4-2 and TRBJ2-1; D perhaps matches TRBD1 (6 bases). The J call is doubtful: the DNA matches TRBJ2-7 better. The CDR3 extends over 15 amino acids. Germline V gene data show CDR1 as LGHNA and CDR2 as YNFKEQ. CDR3 coding DNA: TGTGCCAGCAGCCAAGACAGGGGTCTCTACAATGAGCAGTACTTC. It codes for CASSQDRGLYNEQYF.

The chain links TRBV29-1 to TRBJ2-5, with D tentatively TRBD1 (6 bases). The V end was cut by 4 bases, the J end by 3 bases, with 15 bases between. This CDR3 contains 14 residues. Germline V gene data show CDR1 as SQVTM and CDR2 as ANQGSEA. The chain's CDR3 is CSVGGQILKETQYF. The CDR3 DNA sequence: TGCAGCGTTGGGGGACAAATTCTTAAAGAGACCCAGTACTTC.

This clonotype came up once. The chain couples TRBV28 to TRBJ2-3; D may be TRBD2 (6 bases). Trimming removed 6 bases from V and 2 bases from J, with 15 bases in between. CDR3 length: 15 amino acids. The germline gives CDR1 MDHEN, CDR2 SYDVKM. The CDR3 region is CASSGRDSPTDTQYF. The CDR3, as DNA: TGTGCCAGCAGCGGCCGGGACTCCCCCACAGATACGCAGTATTTT. Looking up the rest from reference TRBV28 and TRBJ2-3 gives the full variable domain: DVKVTQSSRYLVKRTGEKVFLECVQDMDHENMFWYRQDPGLGLRLIYFSYDVKMKEKGDIPEGYSVSREKKERFSLILESASTNQTSMYLCASSGRDSPTDTQYFGPGTRLTVL.

J is TRBJ2-1 and V is TRBV28; D call uncertain. CDR1 and CDR2 (germline): MDHEN, SYDVKM. Trimming cost V 4 bases and J 4 bases, with 11 bases left between them. The CDR3 runs to 14 residues. The DNA of the CDR3 is TGTGCCAGCAGTTCACATGCAGGTTACAATGAGCAGTTCTTC. Amino acid sequence: CASSSHAGYNEQFF.

This chain joins TRBV12-3 or TRBV12-4 and TRBJ1-6; TRBD1 agrees at 12 bases. Losses at the gene ends were 4 bases for V and 6 bases for J; bases not matched to a gene: 4. The CDR3 runs to 16 residues. CDR3 in DNA: TGTGCCAGCAGTTCCGGGACAGGGGGCGGTAATTCACCCCTCCACTTT. Protein product: CASSSGTGGGNSPLHF.

The genes are TRBV6-6 and TRBJ1-1, with D perhaps TRBD1 (5 bases). There are 15 residues in the CDR3. Germline V gene lookup returns CDR1 MNHNY and CDR2 SVGAGI (reference sequence). Trimming left V 4 bases short and J 1 base short, with 13 bases between. The chain's CDR3 is CASSSPRGENTEAFF. In DNA form, the CDR3 reads TGTGCCAGCAGTTCCCCTAGGGGAGAGAACACTGAAGCTTTCTTT.

The rearrangement links TRBV12-3 or TRBV12-4 to TRBJ1-1, with unresolved D. Deletions cut 6 bases from V and 7 bases from J, with 12 bases between. The CDR3 is made up of 12 amino acids. CDR3 region: CASSGVGFEAFF. The CDR3, as DNA: TGTGCCAGCAGCGGAGTGGGGTTTGAAGCTTTCTTT.

The chain links TRBV20-1 to TRBJ2-7; 9 nucleotides agree with TRBD1. After removal of 2 bases from V and 3 bases from J, the junction contained 2 bases not matched to a gene. This CDR3 has 13 amino acids. The germline V gene encodes CDR1 DFQATT and CDR2 SNEGSKA (reference sequence). CDR3 in DNA: TGCAGTGCTAGACGACAGGGGGGCTACGAGCAGTACTTC. Translating gives CSARRQGGYEQYF.

This clonotype was counted a few times. The chain is built from TRBV20-1 and TRBJ1-3, with D unclear. The CDR3 sequence is 15 residues long. Germline V CDR1 and CDR2: DFQATT, SNEGSKA (reference sequence). Trimming stripped 6 bases from V and 4 bases from J, with 19 bases between. The CDR3 spells CSAAPYSVRGNTIYF. CDR3 DNA sequence: TGCAGTGCCGCACCCTACTCGGTTAGGGGAAACACCATATATTTT.

The chain employs TRBV2 and TRBJ1-1; tentatively, D is TRBD1 (6 bases). Per the germline V gene, CDR1 is SNHLY and CDR2 is FYNNEI. The V end lost 8 bases, the J end lost 4 bases, and 11 bases lay between the germline ends. This CDR3 has 12 residues. The CDR3: CASRQGSTEAFF. The CDR3, as DNA: TGTGCCAGCCGCCAGGGGAGCACTGAAGCTTTCTTT.

There are a few counts of this clonotype. The chain is built from TRBV5-1 and TRBJ2-3; possible D gene TRBD1, 6 bases. The ends were cut back, 3 bases at V and 6 bases at J, with 17 bases in the middle. The V gene's germline CDR1 is SGHRS and CDR2 YFSETQ. The CDR3 loop spans 15 amino acids. The CDR3 loop is CASSYEGTQRDTQYF. The CDR3 DNA follows: TGCGCCAGCAGCTATGAGGGGACACAAAGGGATACGCAGTATTTT. The complete variable domain, with remaining parts taken from reference TRBV5-1 and TRBJ2-3, reads KAGVTQTPRYLIKTRGQQVTLSCSPISGHRSVSWYQQTPGQGLQFLFEYFSETQRNKGNFPGRFSGRQFSNSRSEMNVSTLELGDSALYLCASSYEGTQRDTQYFGPGTRLTVL.

The V gene is TRBV9, the J gene TRBJ2-2, with a possible D match to TRBD1 (5 bases). Trimming stripped 4 bases from V and 6 bases from J, with 16 bases between. The CDR3 consists of 15 residues. The germline V gene has CDR1 SGDLS and CDR2 YYNGEE. CDR3 loop: CASSPHVGLSGELFF. As DNA, the CDR3 is TGTGCCAGCAGCCCTCACGTGGGGCTTTCCGGGGAGCTGTTTTTT.

The rearrangement links TRBV7-8 to TRBJ2-1, with 9 positions matching TRBD1. This CDR3 has 16 amino acids. CDR1 and CDR2 from the germline V gene are SGHVS and FQNEAQ. V trimming: 4 bases; J trimming: 15 bases; junction bases outside the gene matches: 19. DNA for the CDR3: TGTGCCAGCAGCTCCACCGGGACAGGGTTGTCCTCTAGAAGGTTCTTC. Translating gives CASSSTGTGLSSRRFF. Complete variable domain (other parts from reference TRBV7-8 and TRBJ2-1): GAGVSQSPRYKVAKRGQDVALRCDPISGHVSLFWYQQALGQGPEFLTYFQNEAQLDKSGLPSDRFFAERPEGSVSTLKIQRTQQEDSAVYLCASSSTGTGLSSRRFFGPGTRLTVL.

The chain recombines TRBV20-1 with TRBJ1-5, with D unresolved. Germline V lookup: CDR1 DFQATT, CDR2 SNEGSKA (reference sequence). The V gene lost 5 bases and the J gene lost 0 bases, with 17 bases spanning the gap. The CDR3 contains 16 residues. Here the CDR3 reads CSASPLLRVSNQPQHF. The CDR3 region has the DNA TGCAGTGCTTCGCCCCTTCTTAGAGTTAGCAATCAGCCCCAGCATTTT.

This chain joins TRBV4-3 and TRBJ1-2, with D unclear. V lost 0 bases and J lost 10, with 18 bases in between. Germline CDR1 is LGHNA and CDR2 is YSLEER. The CDR3 covers 15 residues. CDR3 in amino acids: CASSQDPAGRVVYTF. The DNA of the CDR3 is TGCGCCAGCAGCCAAGATCCCGCGGGTAGAGTTGTCTACACCTTC.

The J gene is TRBJ1-1, the V gene TRBV27; D not certain. Per the germline V gene, CDR1 is MNHEY and CDR2 is SMNVEV (reference sequence). V was trimmed by 5 bases and J by 1 base, leaving 11 bases between them. The CDR3 loop spans 14 amino acids. The CDR3 here is CASSAAETNTEAFF. Written as DNA, the CDR3 is TGTGCCAGCAGTGCCGCTGAGACGAACACTGAAGCTTTCTTT.

Comments on this clonotype: At one end the junction does not follow the germline gene, possibly because of a read error. J is TRBJ1-2 and V is TRBV7-9; the D is unclear. This CDR3 has 13 residues. Germline V gene lookup returns CDR1 SEHNR and CDR2 FQNEAQ (reference sequence). The CDR3: CASSLGPPYGYTF. The CDR3 region has the DNA TGCGCCAGCAGCTTAGGACCTCCCTATGGCTACACCTTC.

The rearrangement joins TRBV27 to TRBJ1-1; the D gene is possibly TRBD1 (5 bases). Per the germline V gene, CDR1 is MNHEY and CDR2 is SMNVEV (reference sequence). The V gene lost 0 bases and the J gene lost 2 bases, with 16 bases spanning the gap. The CDR3 loop spans 17 amino acids. The CDR3 DNA is TGTGCCAGCAGTTTATCTATCCCTGACAGAATTAACACTGAAGCTTTCTTT. It yields the protein CASSLSIPDRINTEAFF.

The chain joins TRBV20-1 to TRBJ2-7; 8 bases line up with TRBD1. CDR3 length: 15 residues. The germline gives CDR1 DFQATT, CDR2 SNEGSKA (reference sequence). V was pared by 3 bases and J by 7 bases, with 14 bases of the junction left unmatched. The CDR3 spells CSARVRGQGGNEQYF. Written as DNA, the CDR3 is TGCAGTGCTAGGGTGAGAGGACAGGGCGGCAATGAGCAGTACTTC.

This sequence joins TRBV12-3 or TRBV12-4 and TRBJ2-1; no clear D. Trimming left V 1 base short and J 10 bases short, with 8 bases between. CDR3 length: 12 amino acids. This CDR3 is CASSLVAREQFF. The CDR3 bases are TGTGCCAGCAGTTTAGTCGCTCGGGAGCAGTTCTTC.

The chain recombines TRBV20-1 with TRBJ1-6; the D gene is possibly TRBD1 (5 bases). This CDR3 has 15 residues. The V gene lost 3 bases and the J gene lost 7 bases, with 16 bases spanning the gap. Germline V gene sequence: CDR1 DFQATT, CDR2 SNEGSKA (reference sequence). In DNA, the CDR3 is TGCAGTGCTAGGGTGAGGGGTATCTTGAATTCACCCCTCCACTTT. This sequence encodes CSARVRGILNSPLHF.

This clonotype was observed once. A much larger clone lies one base from this, so it may be a read error. The rearrangement uses TRBV5-1 and TRBJ2-3, with TRBD1 matching 7 bases. V shed 6 bases and J 6 bases; nucleotides not matched to a gene: 4. Germline assignment: CDR1 SGHRS and CDR2 YFSETQ. This CDR3 spans 12 amino acids. In DNA form, the CDR3 reads TGCGCCAGCAACAGGGGCATTGATACGCAGTATTTT. Translating gives CASNRGIDTQYF.

The genes are TRBV28 and TRBJ1-2; 7 nucleotides agree with TRBD1. The CDR3 totals 14 residues. With 7 bases clipped from V and 4 bases from J, the junction kept 9 bases outside the gene matches. Germline V gives CDR1 MDHEN, CDR2 SYDVKM. CDR3 amino acids: CASTSGGSLYGYTF. For the CDR3, the DNA is TGTGCCAGCACCTCAGGGGGGTCCCTCTATGGCTACACCTTC.

V and J are TRBV4-1 and TRBJ2-1; no firm D call. Between the trimmed V and J ends, which lost 0 bases and 12 bases, there was a span of 15 bases. The CDR3 runs to 14 residues. CDR1 is MGHRA, CDR2 YSYEKL, per germline. CDR3: CASSQDRVVDAQFF. CDR3 in DNA: TGCGCCAGCAGCCAAGATCGGGTGGTCGATGCGCAGTTCTTC.

This clonotype has a handful of counts. The V gene is TRBV5-1, the J gene TRBJ1-5; 7 bases line up with TRBD1. Germline V gene sequence: CDR1 SGHRS, CDR2 YFSETQ. The CDR3 extends over 15 amino acids. V was clipped by 4 bases and J by 3 bases; unmatched bases: 7. The CDR3 reads CASSPGGQINQPQHF. The CDR3 DNA reads TGCGCCAGCAGCCCTGGGGGACAGATCAATCAGCCCCAGCATTTT.

This clonotype was counted many times. This rearrangement joins TRBV7-9 to TRBJ2-5; D gene uncertain. CDR1 is SEHNR, CDR2 FQNEAQ, per germline (reference sequence). The germline V and J ends were trimmed by 2 bases and 0 bases, with 1 base remaining between them. The CDR3 runs to 12 residues. The DNA for the CDR3 is TGTGCCAGCAGCTTAAACCAAGAGACCCAGTACTTC. This gives the protein CASSLNQETQYF. Using reference TRBV7-9 and TRBJ2-5 for the parts outside the CDR3, the full variable domain is DTGVSQNPRHKITKRGQNVTFRCDPISEHNRLYWYRQTLGQGPEFLTYFQNEAQLEKSRLLSDRFSAERPKGSFSTLEIQRTEQGDSAMYLCASSLNQETQYFGPGTRLLVL.